These T cell receptor beta chains were read from a single sample in a study of CD8 T cells in Susac syndrome. TCRdb itself ran the immunoSEQ multiplex PCR reads through MiXCR, one entry per CDR3 protein. This table has about 140,000 distinct CDR3 sequences, 94% appearing once. The source material was CD8+ T cells from PBMCs. The receptors derive from a human donor in good health. The CDR3 runs from the conserved cysteine through the conserved F or W. The D gene is left open where the match is weak. Size is stated for part of the rows, as once, few or many counts, or as a class when the clone is expanded.

abundance	v_gene	j_gene	d_gene	CDR3aa	CDR3nt
-	TRBV20-1	TRBJ2-2	-	CSAGGGSGNTGELFF	TGCAGTGCTGGAGGAGGGAGCGGAAACACCGGGGAGCTGTTTTTT
-	TRBV27	TRBJ2-2	-	CATRDASPTGELFF	TGTGCAACCAGGGATGCCTCCCCCACCGGGGAGCTGTTTTTT
-	TRBV2	TRBJ2-7	TRBD1	CASKSRGRVYEQYF	TGTGCCAGCAAGTCAAGGGGGCGGGTCTACGAGCAGTACTTC
once	TRBV5-1	TRBJ2-2	-	CASSFGQALTGELFF	TGCGCCAGCAGCTTTGGGCAGGCTCTCACCGGGGAGCTGTTTTTT
-	TRBV4-1	TRBJ1-1	-	CASSPNAQGYTEAFF	TGCGCCAGCAGCCCTAATGCCCAGGGATATACGGAAGCTTTCTTT
-	TRBV20-1	TRBJ2-5	TRBD1	CSARDRDSQETQYF	TGCAGTGCTAGAGATAGGGACAGCCAAGAGACCCAGTACTTC
once	TRBV13	TRBJ2-7	-	CASSSSRHPYEQYF	TGTGCCAGCAGCTCCTCTCGACATCCCTACGAGCAGTACTTC
once	TRBV7-9	TRBJ2-5	-	CASSLAFLSAQYF	TGTGCCAGCAGCTTAGCTTTCCTTTCGGCCCAGTACTTC
-	TRBV12-3/TRBV12-4	TRBJ2-7	-	CASSLALGDYEQYF	TGTGCCAGCAGTTTAGCCCTGGGTGACTACGAGCAGTACTTC
-	TRBV12-3/TRBV12-4	TRBJ2-1	-	CASMGESSYNEQFF	TGTGCCAGCATGGGGGAGAGCTCCTACAATGAGCAGTTCTTC
-	TRBV27	TRBJ2-1	-	CASSEGGNEQFF	TGTGCCAGCAGTGAGGGGGGGAATGAGCAGTTCTTC
-	TRBV14	TRBJ1-1	TRBD1	CASSQVVKDRDTEAFF	TGTGCCAGCAGCCAAGTAGTAAAGGACAGGGACACTGAAGCTTTCTTT
once	TRBV27	TRBJ2-7	TRBD2	CASRLAGGSLYEQYF	TGTGCCAGCCGACTAGCGGGAGGGTCCTTATACGAGCAGTACTTC
-	TRBV9	TRBJ1-2	-	CASNGMNYGYTF	TGTGCCAGCAATGGGATGAACTATGGCTACACCTTC
-	TRBV30	TRBJ1-1	-	CAWSVSWGSTEAFF	TGTGCCTGGAGTGTATCTTGGGGGAGCACTGAAGCTTTCTTT
-	TRBV24-1	TRBJ2-2	-	CATSSYTGELFF	TGTGCCACCAGTTCCTACACCGGGGAGCTGTTTTTT
-	TRBV4-3	TRBJ2-6	-	CASSQVLSGTRGANVLTF	TGCGCCAGCAGCCAAGTATTGAGCGGGACACGTGGGGCCAACGTCCTGACTTTC
-	TRBV5-6	TRBJ2-1	-	CASSLGSSYNEQFF	TGTGCCAGCAGTTTGGGAAGCTCCTACAATGAGCAGTTCTTC
-	TRBV25-1	TRBJ2-5	-	CASSERTEAETQYF	TGTGCCAGCAGTGAGCGGACGGAGGCAGAGACCCAGTACTTC
once	TRBV9	TRBJ2-5	-	CASSVARGGAEYQETQYF	TGTGCCAGCAGCGTAGCTCGCGGAGGGGCGGAGTACCAAGAGACCCAGTACTTC
once	TRBV20-1	TRBJ2-7	TRBD2	CSAGTSGTYEQYF	TGCAGCGCTGGGACTAGCGGAACCTACGAGCAGTACTTC
-	TRBV15	TRBJ1-1	-	CATLRDTATEAFF	TGTGCCACACTCCGGGACACAGCCACTGAAGCTTTCTTT
once	TRBV24-1	TRBJ2-3	-	CATSDHSIRTDTQYF	TGTGCCACCAGTGACCACAGCATTCGCACAGATACGCAGTATTTT
-	TRBV15	TRBJ1-5	TRBD1	CATSRRRGDRGLQPQHF	TGTGCCACCAGCAGGCGCCGGGGGGACAGGGGGCTTCAGCCCCAGCATTTT
-	TRBV6-6	TRBJ2-3	-	CASTTGGPSTDTQYF	TGTGCCAGCACCACCGGGGGACCTAGCACAGATACGCAGTATTTT
-	TRBV2	TRBJ2-3	-	CASLGPDTQYF	TGTGCCAGCTTAGGACCAGATACGCAGTATTTT
-	TRBV19	TRBJ2-1	-	CASSMTTGHEQFF	TGTGCCAGTAGTATGACGACAGGCCATGAGCAGTTCTTC
-	TRBV27	TRBJ2-7	TRBD1	CASGQGNEQYF	TGTGCCAGCGGACAGGGAAACGAGCAGTACTTC
-	TRBV3-1	TRBJ2-7	-	CASSLHHRVGDYEQYF	TGTGCCAGCAGCCTACACCACAGGGTAGGGGACTACGAGCAGTACTTC